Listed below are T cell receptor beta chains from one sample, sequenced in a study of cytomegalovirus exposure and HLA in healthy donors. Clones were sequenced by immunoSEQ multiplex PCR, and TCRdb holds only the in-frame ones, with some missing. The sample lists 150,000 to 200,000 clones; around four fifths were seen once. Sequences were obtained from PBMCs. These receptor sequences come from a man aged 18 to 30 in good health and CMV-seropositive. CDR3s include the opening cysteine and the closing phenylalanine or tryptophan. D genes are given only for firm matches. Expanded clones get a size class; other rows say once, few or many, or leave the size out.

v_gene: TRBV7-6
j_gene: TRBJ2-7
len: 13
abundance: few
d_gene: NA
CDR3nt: TGTGCCAGCAGCTTGAGGCAATTCCCCGAGCAGTACTTC
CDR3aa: CASSLRQFPEQYF

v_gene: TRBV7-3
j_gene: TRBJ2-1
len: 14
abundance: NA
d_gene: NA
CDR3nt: TGTGCCAGCAGCCTGCCGGGGATCTACAATGAGCAGTTCTTC
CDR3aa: CASSLPGIYNEQFF

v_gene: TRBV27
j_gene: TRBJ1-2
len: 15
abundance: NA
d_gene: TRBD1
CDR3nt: TGTGCCAGCACCAAACTTAGGACAGGGGACTATGGCTACACCTTC
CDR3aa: CASTKLRTGDYGYTF

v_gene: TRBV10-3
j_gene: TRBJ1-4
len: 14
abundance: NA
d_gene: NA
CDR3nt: TGTGCCATCAGTGAGCCGACCCGGGGGGAAAAACTGTTTTTT
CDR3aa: CAISEPTRGEKLFF

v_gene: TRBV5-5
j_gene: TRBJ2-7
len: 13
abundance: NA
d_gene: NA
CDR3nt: TGTGCCAGCAGCTGGACGCGGGTCTACGAGCAGTACTTC
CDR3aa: CASSWTRVYEQYF

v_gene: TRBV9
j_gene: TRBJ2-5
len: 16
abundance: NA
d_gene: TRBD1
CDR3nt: TGTGCCAGCAGCGTAGGGCGAGACAGGGGGCGAGAGACCCAGTACTTC
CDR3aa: CASSVGRDRGRETQYF

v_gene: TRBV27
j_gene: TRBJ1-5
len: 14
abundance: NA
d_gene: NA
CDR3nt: TGTGCCAGCAGCCACGGGGGATTCAGTCAGCCCCAGCATTTT
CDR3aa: CASSHGGFSQPQHF

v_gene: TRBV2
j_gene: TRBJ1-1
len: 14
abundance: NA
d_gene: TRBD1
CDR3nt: TGTGCCAGCAGGTCAAGGACAGGGGAGGCTGAAGCTTTCTTT
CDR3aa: CASRSRTGEAEAFF

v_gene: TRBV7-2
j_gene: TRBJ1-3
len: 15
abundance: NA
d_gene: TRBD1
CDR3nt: TGTGCCAGCAGCTTACAGGGGGCGACTGGAAACACCATATATTTT
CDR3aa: CASSLQGATGNTIYF

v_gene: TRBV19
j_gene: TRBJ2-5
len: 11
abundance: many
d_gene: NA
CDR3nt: TGTGCCAGTAGTTCCACCTCGGCCCAGTACTTC
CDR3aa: CASSSTSAQYF

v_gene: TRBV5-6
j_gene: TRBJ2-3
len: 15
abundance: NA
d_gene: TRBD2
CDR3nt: TGTGCCAGCAGCTTGGTTGGCGGGAGGACAGATACGCAGTATTTT
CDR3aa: CASSLVGGRTDTQYF

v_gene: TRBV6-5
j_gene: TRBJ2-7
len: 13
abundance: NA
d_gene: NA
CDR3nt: TGTGCCAGCAGTCCCGGGGACTCCTACGAGCAGTACTTC
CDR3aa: CASSPGDSYEQYF

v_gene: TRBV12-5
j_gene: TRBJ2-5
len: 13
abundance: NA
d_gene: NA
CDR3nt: TGTGCTAGTGGTTTGGGACGGAGGGAGACCCAGTACTTC
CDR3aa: CASGLGRRETQYF

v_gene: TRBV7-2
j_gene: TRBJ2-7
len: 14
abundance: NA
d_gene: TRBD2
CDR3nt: TGTGCCAGCAGCCTAAGCGGGAGTGCCTACGAGCAGTACTTC
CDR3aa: CASSLSGSAYEQYF

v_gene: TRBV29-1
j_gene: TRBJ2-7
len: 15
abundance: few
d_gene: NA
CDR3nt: TGCAGCGTTGACTGGTCGGAGGATCTCTCCTACGAGCAGTACTTC
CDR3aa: CSVDWSEDLSYEQYF

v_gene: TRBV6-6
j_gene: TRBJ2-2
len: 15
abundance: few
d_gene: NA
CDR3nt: TGTGCCAGCAGTTACTCGCGGGACAACACCGGGGAGCTGTTTTTT
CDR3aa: CASSYSRDNTGELFF

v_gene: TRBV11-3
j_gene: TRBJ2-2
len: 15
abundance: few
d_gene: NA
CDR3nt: TGTGCCAGCAGCCTAGGCGGGATGGTCGACGGGGAGCTGTTTTTT
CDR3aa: CASSLGGMVDGELFF

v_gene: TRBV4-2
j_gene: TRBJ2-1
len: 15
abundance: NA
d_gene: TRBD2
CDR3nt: TGTGCCAGCACCTCCCTGAGCGGGGGGATCAATGAGCAGTTCTTC
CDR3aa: CASTSLSGGINEQFF

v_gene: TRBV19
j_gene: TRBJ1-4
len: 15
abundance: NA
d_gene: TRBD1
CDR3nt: TGTGCCAGTACCACAGGGGGCATGTCTAATGAAAAACTGTTTTTT
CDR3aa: CASTTGGMSNEKLFF

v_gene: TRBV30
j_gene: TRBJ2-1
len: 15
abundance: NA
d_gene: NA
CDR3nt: TGTGCCTGGAGTGTACTTAGCTTTGATTACAATGAGCAGTTCTTC
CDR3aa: CAWSVLSFDYNEQFF

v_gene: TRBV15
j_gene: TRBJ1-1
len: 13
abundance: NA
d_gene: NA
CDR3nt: TGTGCCACCAGCAGAGATGCGGCGGCCGAAGCTTTCTTT
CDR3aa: CATSRDAAAEAFF

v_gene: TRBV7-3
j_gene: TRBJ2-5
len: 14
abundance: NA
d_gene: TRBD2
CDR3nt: TGTGCCAGCAGCCCGGGGGGGCGAGGAGAGACCCAGTACTTC
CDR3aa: CASSPGGRGETQYF

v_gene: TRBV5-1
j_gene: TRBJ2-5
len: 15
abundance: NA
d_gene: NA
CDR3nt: TGCGCCAGCAGCTTGGAAGGGGCCCGGACGGAGACCCAGTACTTC
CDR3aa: CASSLEGARTETQYF

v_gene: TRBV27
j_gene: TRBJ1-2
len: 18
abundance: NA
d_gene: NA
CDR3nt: TGTGCCAGCAGAAGTTTGTGGGAAGACGGAGGAGCTAACTATGGCTACACCTTC
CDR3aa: CASRSLWEDGGANYGYTF

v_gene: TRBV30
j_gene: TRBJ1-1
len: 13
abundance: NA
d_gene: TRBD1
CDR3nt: TGTGCCGCTCGACAGGGAGTCGTCACTGAAGCTTTCTTT
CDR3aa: CAARQGVVTEAFF

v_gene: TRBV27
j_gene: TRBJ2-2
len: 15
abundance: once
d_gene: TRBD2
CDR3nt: TGTGCCAGCAGTTTACTAGCGGGGGCCTCCGGGGAGCTGTTTTTT
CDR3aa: CASSLLAGASGELFF

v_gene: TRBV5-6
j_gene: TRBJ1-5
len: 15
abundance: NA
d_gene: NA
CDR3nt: TGTGCCAGCAGCCTGCGGGGGGGCGTAAATCAGCCCCAGCATTTT
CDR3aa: CASSLRGGVNQPQHF

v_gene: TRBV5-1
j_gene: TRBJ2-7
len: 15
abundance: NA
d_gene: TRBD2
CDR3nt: TGCGCCAGCAGCTTGCAAAGCGGGAGTGGCTACGAGCAGTACTTC
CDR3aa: CASSLQSGSGYEQYF

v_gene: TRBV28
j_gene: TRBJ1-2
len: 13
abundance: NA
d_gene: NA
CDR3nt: TGTGCCAGCAGACCGCTAGTTAACTATGGCTACACCTTC
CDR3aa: CASRPLVNYGYTF

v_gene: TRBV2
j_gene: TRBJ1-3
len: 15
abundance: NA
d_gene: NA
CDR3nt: TGTGCCTGCCGGACAGCCTTTATCTCTGGAAACACCATATATTTT
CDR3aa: CACRTAFISGNTIYF

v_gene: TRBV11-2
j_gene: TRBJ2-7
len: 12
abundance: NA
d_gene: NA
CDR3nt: TGTGCCAGCAGCCCTTACTCCTACGAGCAGTACTTC
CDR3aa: CASSPYSYEQYF

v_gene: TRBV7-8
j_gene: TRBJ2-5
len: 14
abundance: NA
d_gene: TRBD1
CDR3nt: TGTGCCAGCAGGCCGGGACAGGGGTACGAGACCCAGTACTTC
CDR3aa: CASRPGQGYETQYF

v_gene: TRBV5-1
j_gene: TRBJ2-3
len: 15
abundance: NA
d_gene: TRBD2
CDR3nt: TGCGCCAGCAGCTTGGGCGGGAGGGCCCCAGATACGCAGTATTTT
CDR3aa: CASSLGGRAPDTQYF

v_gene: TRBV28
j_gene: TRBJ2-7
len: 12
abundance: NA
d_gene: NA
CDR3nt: TGTGCCAGCAGTACTCTCCGCGACGAGCAGTACTTC
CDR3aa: CASSTLRDEQYF

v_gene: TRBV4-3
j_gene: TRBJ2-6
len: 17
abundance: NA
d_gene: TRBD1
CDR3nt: TGCGCCAGCAGCCCCGGACAGGGGGCTTATGGGGCCAACGTCCTGACTTTC
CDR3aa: CASSPGQGAYGANVLTF

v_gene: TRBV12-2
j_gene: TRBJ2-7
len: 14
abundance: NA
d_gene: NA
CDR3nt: TGTGCAAGTCGCTGGGACAGGAGCTCCTACGAGCAGTACTTC
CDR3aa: CASRWDRSSYEQYF

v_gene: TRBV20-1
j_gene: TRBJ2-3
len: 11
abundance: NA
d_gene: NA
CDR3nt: TGCAGTGCCCAGGGCACAGATACGCAGTATTTT
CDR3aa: CSAQGTDTQYF

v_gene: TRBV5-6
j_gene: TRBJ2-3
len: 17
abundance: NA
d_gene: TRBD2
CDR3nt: TGTGCCAGCAGCTTATACGGGGACGCGGGAGCCGGAGATACGCAGTATTTT
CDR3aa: CASSLYGDAGAGDTQYF

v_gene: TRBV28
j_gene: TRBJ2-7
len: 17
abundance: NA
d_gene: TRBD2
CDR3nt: TGTGCCAGCAGTCCTGGAGCGGGGGGAGCTAGGTCCTACGAGCAGTACTTC
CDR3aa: CASSPGAGGARSYEQYF

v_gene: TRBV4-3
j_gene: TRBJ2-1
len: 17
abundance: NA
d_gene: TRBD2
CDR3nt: TGCGCCAGCAGCCAATTAATGGCGGGGGGGCTATACAATGAGCAGTTCTTC
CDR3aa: CASSQLMAGGLYNEQFF

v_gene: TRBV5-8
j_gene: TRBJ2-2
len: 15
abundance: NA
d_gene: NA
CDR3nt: TGTGCCAGCAGCCCGACTAGGCCGAACACCGGGGAGCTGTTTTTT
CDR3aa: CASSPTRPNTGELFF

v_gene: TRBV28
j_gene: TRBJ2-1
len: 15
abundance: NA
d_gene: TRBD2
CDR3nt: TGTGCCAGCAGTCGAGCAGCGGGAGTCTACAATGAGCAGTTCTTC
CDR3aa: CASSRAAGVYNEQFF

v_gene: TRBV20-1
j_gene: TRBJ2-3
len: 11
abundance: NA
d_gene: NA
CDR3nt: TGCAGTGCTAGTATAGCAGATACGCAGTATTTT
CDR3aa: CSASIADTQYF

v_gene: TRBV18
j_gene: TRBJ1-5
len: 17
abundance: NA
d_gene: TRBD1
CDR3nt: TGTGCCAGCTCACCACGAGCCCCACAGGGGGTTGATCAGCCCCAGCATTTT
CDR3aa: CASSPRAPQGVDQPQHF

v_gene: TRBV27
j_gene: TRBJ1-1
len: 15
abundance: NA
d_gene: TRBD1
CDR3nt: TGTGCCAGCAGTCGGCTCCTGGGACAGGACACTGAAGCTTTCTTT
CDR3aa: CASSRLLGQDTEAFF

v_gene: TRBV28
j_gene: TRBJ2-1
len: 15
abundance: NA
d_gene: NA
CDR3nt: TGTGCCAGCACTTCAGGAGGGGGGGGTTTCTATGAGCAGTTCTTC
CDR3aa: CASTSGGGGFYEQFF

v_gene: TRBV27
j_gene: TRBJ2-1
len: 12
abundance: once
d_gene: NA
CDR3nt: TGTGCCAGCGGTTTCCCCGCCAGTGAGCAGTTCTTC
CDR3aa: CASGFPASEQFF

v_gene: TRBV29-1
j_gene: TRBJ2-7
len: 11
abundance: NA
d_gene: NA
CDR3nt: TGCAGCGTTGGACAGATAGACGAGCAGTACTTC
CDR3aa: CSVGQIDEQYF

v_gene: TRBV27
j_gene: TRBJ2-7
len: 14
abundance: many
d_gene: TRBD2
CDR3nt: TGTGCCAGCAGGGGACTAGCGGGAGGGTACGAGCAGTACTTC
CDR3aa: CASRGLAGGYEQYF

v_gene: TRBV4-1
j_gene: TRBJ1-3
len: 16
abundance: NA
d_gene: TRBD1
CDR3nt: TGCGCCAGCAGACCGGGACAGGGGAGCTCTGGAAACACCATATATTTT
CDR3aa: CASRPGQGSSGNTIYF

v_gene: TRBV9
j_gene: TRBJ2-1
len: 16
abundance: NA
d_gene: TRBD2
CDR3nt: TGTGCCAGCAGCGTGGGTGGACTAGCGGGCTACAATGAGCAGTTCTTC
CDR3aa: CASSVGGLAGYNEQFF

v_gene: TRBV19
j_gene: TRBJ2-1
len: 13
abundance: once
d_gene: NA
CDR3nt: TGTGCCAGTAGATCACCCCCGGGAGCCGCCCAGTTCTTC
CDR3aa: CASRSPPGAAQFF

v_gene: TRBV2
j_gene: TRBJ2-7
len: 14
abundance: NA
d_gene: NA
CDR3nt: TGTGCCAGCAGTGAGGAGGGTACCGGCTACGAGCAGTACTTC
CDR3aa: CASSEEGTGYEQYF